This T cell receptor (beta chain) appears in the sequencing data of a study of CD8 T cells in Susac syndrome. cDNA came from approximately 0.5 to 1 ug RNA primed by random hexamers. Across 54 Vbeta and 13 Jbeta, TCR beta CDR3 was amplified with immunoSEQ multiplex PCR. TCRdb re-derived calls from the immunoSEQ multiplex PCR reads in MiXCR, one entry per CDR3 protein. The sample lists around 220,000 distinct CDR3 sequences, roughly 90% occurring once. TEMRA cells were FACS-enriched, with CD8+ and CD4+ T cells isolated negatively. The ends were cut back, 4 bases at V and 7 bases at J, with 11 bases in the middle. The CDR3 is made up of 13 amino acids. Germline lookup yields CDR1 LNHNV and CDR2 YYDKDF (reference sequence).

The specimen sequenced was CD8+ T cells from PBMCs. This chain joins TRBV15 and TRBJ1-5; a weak D match, TRBD1 (5 bases). The TCR comes from a human donor with multiple sclerosis. In DNA form, the CDR3 reads TGTGCCACCAGCATCGGGGGTACGCAGCCCCAGCATTTT. Amino acid sequence: CATSIGGTQPQHF.